This is a list of T cell receptor beta chains from one sample in a study of blood T cells in healthy people across ages. TCRdb fed the 5' RACE reads into MiXCR, producing one record per CDR3 protein. The table has just over 800,000 distinct CDR3 sequences, about 59% seen once. The sample comprised blood. All receptors derive from a man aged 25 to 45 in good health. The CDR3 runs from the conserved cysteine through the conserved F or W. The D gene is left open where the match is weak. Size values are once, few and many counts, or a class for expanded clones, and some rows have none.

CDR3 protein: CASRTGALSYEQYF
CDR3 DNA: TGTGCCAGCCGGACAGGGGCGCTTTCCTACGAGCAGTACTTC
J gene: TRBJ2-7
clone size: few
V gene: TRBV6-5
D gene: TRBD1

CDR3 protein: CSTLGGTSGFYNEQFF
CDR3 DNA: TGCAGTACCCTTGGGGGGACTAGCGGGTTTTACAATGAGCAGTTCTTC
J gene: TRBJ2-1
clone size: NA
V gene: TRBV20-1
D gene: TRBD2

CDR3 protein: CASSLGALNEQFF
CDR3 DNA: TGTGCCAGCAGCTTAGGGGCACTCAATGAGCAGTTCTTC
J gene: TRBJ2-1
clone size: NA
V gene: TRBV7-8
D gene: NA

CDR3 protein: CASSYSQASYNEQFF
CDR3 DNA: TGTGCCAGCAGTTACTCTCAGGCCTCCTACAATGAGCAGTTCTTC
J gene: TRBJ2-1
clone size: NA
V gene: TRBV6-2/TRBV6-3
D gene: NA

CDR3 protein: CSAPTSGVLGTQYF
CDR3 DNA: TGCAGTGCGCCGACTAGCGGGGTCCTCGGTACGCAGTATTTT
J gene: TRBJ2-3
clone size: NA
V gene: TRBV20-1
D gene: TRBD2

CDR3 protein: CASSEEQGSNQPQHF
CDR3 DNA: TGTGCCAGCAGTGAAGAACAGGGAAGCAATCAGCCCCAGCATTTT
J gene: TRBJ1-5
clone size: NA
V gene: TRBV2
D gene: NA

CDR3 protein: CASSQDRGNTEAFF
CDR3 DNA: TGCGCCAGCAGCCAAGATAGGGGGAACACTGAAGCTTTCTTT
J gene: TRBJ1-1
clone size: few
V gene: TRBV4-3
D gene: NA

CDR3 protein: CASSDREKLFF
CDR3 DNA: TGTGCCAGCTCAGACCGCGAAAAACTGTTTTTT
J gene: TRBJ1-4
clone size: NA
V gene: TRBV18
D gene: NA

CDR3 protein: CASSSGALGGTYEQYF
CDR3 DNA: TGTGCCAGCAGTTCAGGGGCGCTCGGGGGGACCTACGAGCAGTACTTC
J gene: TRBJ2-7
clone size: NA
V gene: TRBV28
D gene: NA

CDR3 protein: CASSSRDGTNYGYTF
CDR3 DNA: TGTGCCAGCAGCTCGCGGGACGGCACTAACTATGGCTACACCTTC
J gene: TRBJ1-2
clone size: NA
V gene: TRBV7-2
D gene: NA

CDR3 protein: CATSDAGTGTRIQYF
CDR3 DNA: TGTGCCACCAGTGATGCCGGGACAGGGACTAGGATTCAGTACTTC
J gene: TRBJ2-4
clone size: few
V gene: TRBV24-1
D gene: NA

CDR3 protein: CAVSSWVGPRGAQEAQYF
CDR3 DNA: TGTGCTGTCTCCTCTTGGGTTGGACCGCGGGGGGCCCAAGAGGCCCAGTACTTC
J gene: TRBJ2-5
clone size: NA
V gene: TRBV12-3/TRBV12-4
D gene: TRBD2

CDR3 protein: CASSVAGTSLSEQFF
CDR3 DNA: TGTGCCAGCAGCGTAGCAGGGACTAGCCTCAGTGAGCAGTTCTTC
J gene: TRBJ2-1
clone size: few
V gene: TRBV9
D gene: TRBD2

CDR3 protein: CASSEFGQGAAYEQYF
CDR3 DNA: TGTGCCAGCAGTGAATTCGGGCAGGGGGCCGCCTACGAGCAGTACTTC
J gene: TRBJ2-7
clone size: few
V gene: TRBV25-1
D gene: TRBD1

CDR3 protein: CASGEIGSGYEQYF
CDR3 DNA: TGTGCCAGCGGGGAGATCGGCAGCGGGTACGAGCAGTACTTC
J gene: TRBJ2-7
clone size: NA
V gene: TRBV13
D gene: NA

CDR3 protein: CATSDHTGGNQPQHF
CDR3 DNA: TGTGCCACCAGTGATCACACAGGGGGTAATCAGCCCCAGCATTTT
J gene: TRBJ1-5
clone size: NA
V gene: TRBV24-1
D gene: TRBD1

CDR3 protein: CASSTSVRETQYF
CDR3 DNA: TGTGCCAGCAGCACGAGCGTGCGGGAGACCCAGTACTTC
J gene: TRBJ2-5
clone size: many
V gene: TRBV12-3/TRBV12-4
D gene: NA

CDR3 protein: CSARMGSGGAYEQYF
CDR3 DNA: TGCAGTGCTAGAATGGGGAGCGGGGGGGCCTACGAGCAGTACTTC
J gene: TRBJ2-7
clone size: NA
V gene: TRBV20-1
D gene: TRBD2

CDR3 protein: CASSERPGQINSPLHF
CDR3 DNA: TGTGCCAGCAGCGAGAGACCGGGACAGATAAATTCACCCCTCCACTTT
J gene: TRBJ1-6
clone size: NA
V gene: TRBV9
D gene: TRBD1

CDR3 protein: CASSLSRDREQFF
CDR3 DNA: TGTGCCAGCAGTTTATCGCGGGACAGGGAGCAGTTCTTC
J gene: TRBJ2-1
clone size: NA
V gene: TRBV27
D gene: TRBD1

CDR3 protein: CSVRPKGQPYEQYF
CDR3 DNA: TGTAGCGTCCGGCCGAAAGGACAGCCCTACGAGCAGTACTTC
J gene: TRBJ2-7
clone size: NA
V gene: TRBV29-1
D gene: NA

CDR3 protein: CASRTLYRQGNTGELFF
CDR3 DNA: TGTGCCAGCAGGACTCTATATAGACAGGGGAACACCGGGGAGCTGTTTTTT
J gene: TRBJ2-2
clone size: NA
V gene: TRBV7-9
D gene: TRBD1

CDR3 protein: CASSSQGSVDEQYF
CDR3 DNA: TGCGCCAGCAGCTCCCAGGGGTCAGTAGACGAGCAGTACTTC
J gene: TRBJ2-7
clone size: NA
V gene: TRBV5-1
D gene: NA

CDR3 protein: CASSPDGPPGPKNIQYF
CDR3 DNA: TGCGCCAGCAGCCCAGACGGACCACCGGGGCCCAAAAACATTCAGTACTTC
J gene: TRBJ2-4
clone size: NA
V gene: TRBV5-1
D gene: NA

CDR3 protein: CASSQVAGGFADTQYF
CDR3 DNA: TGCGCCAGCAGCCAAGTAGCGGGGGGGTTCGCAGATACGCAGTATTTT
J gene: TRBJ2-3
clone size: NA
V gene: TRBV4-3
D gene: TRBD2

CDR3 protein: CSVDGRNTGELFF
CDR3 DNA: TGCAGCGTTGACGGCCGGAACACCGGGGAGCTGTTTTTT
J gene: TRBJ2-2
clone size: many
V gene: TRBV29-1
D gene: NA

CDR3 protein: CSASPRGNSPLHF
CDR3 DNA: TGCAGTGCTTCCCCCCGGGGTAATTCACCCCTCCACTTT
J gene: TRBJ1-6
clone size: few
V gene: TRBV20-1
D gene: NA

CDR3 protein: CASNDRSYNEQYF
CDR3 DNA: TGTGCCAGCAACGATCGGTCTTACAATGAGCAGTACTTC
J gene: TRBJ2-7
clone size: NA
V gene: TRBV6-2/TRBV6-3
D gene: NA

CDR3 protein: CASSPPGQVNTEAFF
CDR3 DNA: TGTGCCAGCAGCCCTCCAGGACAGGTGAACACTGAAGCTTTCTTT
J gene: TRBJ1-1
clone size: few
V gene: TRBV9
D gene: TRBD1

CDR3 protein: CSVVDRPHEQYF
CDR3 DNA: TGCAGCGTCGTAGACAGGCCCCACGAGCAGTACTTC
J gene: TRBJ2-7
clone size: NA
V gene: TRBV29-1
D gene: NA

CDR3 protein: CASSQRISGPGSTDTQYF
CDR3 DNA: TGCGCCAGCAGCCAACGAATAAGTGGGCCAGGGAGCACAGATACGCAGTATTTT
J gene: TRBJ2-3
clone size: few
V gene: TRBV4-3
D gene: NA

CDR3 protein: CSSLPGGGYGYTF
CDR3 DNA: TGCAGCAGCCTACCGGGGGGTGGCTATGGCTACACCTTC
J gene: TRBJ1-2
clone size: NA
V gene: TRBV20-1
D gene: NA

CDR3 protein: CASSEPQYNEQFF
CDR3 DNA: TGTGCCAGCAGTGAGCCCCAGTACAATGAGCAGTTCTTC
J gene: TRBJ2-1
clone size: NA
V gene: TRBV6-1
D gene: NA

CDR3 protein: CASSTPTSGKFRSYNEQFF
CDR3 DNA: TGTGCCAGCAGCACTCCGACTAGCGGGAAGTTCCGCTCCTACAATGAGCAGTTCTTC
J gene: TRBJ2-1
clone size: NA
V gene: TRBV9
D gene: TRBD2

CDR3 protein: CASSIDRDGSPLHF
CDR3 DNA: TGTGCCAGCAGTATCGACAGGGATGGTTCACCCCTCCACTTT
J gene: TRBJ1-6
clone size: NA
V gene: TRBV7-3
D gene: TRBD1

CDR3 protein: CASSFQIGQNEQYF
CDR3 DNA: TGTGCCAGCAGTTTTCAGATAGGACAGAACGAGCAGTACTTC
J gene: TRBJ2-7
clone size: once
V gene: TRBV6-1
D gene: NA

CDR3 protein: CASRWQGASEQYF
CDR3 DNA: TGTGCCAGCAGGTGGCAGGGGGCAAGCGAGCAGTACTTC
J gene: TRBJ2-7
clone size: NA
V gene: TRBV28
D gene: TRBD1

CDR3 protein: CSAGQGVQPQHF
CDR3 DNA: TGCAGTGCTGGTCAGGGGGTTCAGCCCCAGCATTTT
J gene: TRBJ1-5
clone size: NA
V gene: TRBV20-1
D gene: TRBD1

CDR3 protein: CASSRTEEQFF
CDR3 DNA: TGTGCCAGCAGTAGGACAGAAGAGCAGTTCTTC
J gene: TRBJ2-1
clone size: NA
V gene: TRBV6-2/TRBV6-3
D gene: NA

CDR3 protein: CASSSDEVSPLHF
CDR3 DNA: TGTGCCAGCAGCTCAGACGAGGTTTCACCCCTCCACTTT
J gene: TRBJ1-6
clone size: NA
V gene: TRBV7-3
D gene: NA

CDR3 protein: CASSHSNGGNDIQYF
CDR3 DNA: TGCGCCAGCAGCCACTCAAACGGAGGGAACGACATTCAGTACTTC
J gene: TRBJ2-4
clone size: few
V gene: TRBV4-3
D gene: NA

CDR3 protein: CASSPLAGTGNEKLFF
CDR3 DNA: TGCGCCAGCAGCCCCCTAGCCGGGACAGGAAATGAAAAACTGTTTTTT
J gene: TRBJ1-4
clone size: NA
V gene: TRBV5-1
D gene: TRBD1

CDR3 protein: CASTFLGDRVTDTQYF
CDR3 DNA: TGTGCCAGCACCTTCCTAGGGGACAGGGTCACAGATACGCAGTATTTT
J gene: TRBJ2-3
clone size: once
V gene: TRBV12-3/TRBV12-4
D gene: TRBD1

CDR3 protein: CSAGSMMNYGYTF
CDR3 DNA: TGCAGTGCTGGTTCAATGATGAACTATGGCTACACCTTC
J gene: TRBJ1-2
clone size: NA
V gene: TRBV20-1
D gene: NA

CDR3 protein: CASSAAGLAEFDTDTQYF
CDR3 DNA: TGTGCCAGCAGCGCCGCCGGACTAGCGGAATTCGACACAGATACGCAGTATTTT
J gene: TRBJ2-3
clone size: few
V gene: TRBV9
D gene: TRBD2

CDR3 protein: CSAPRGGNDNSPLHF
CDR3 DNA: TGCAGTGCCCCGAGGGGAGGGAACGATAATTCACCCCTCCACTTT
J gene: TRBJ1-6
clone size: NA
V gene: TRBV20-1
D gene: NA

CDR3 protein: CASSHGTPSGTGELFF
CDR3 DNA: TGTGCCAGCAGCCATGGGACTCCGTCAGGCACCGGGGAGCTGTTTTTT
J gene: TRBJ2-2
clone size: NA
V gene: TRBV14
D gene: NA

CDR3 protein: CASSSGTSSFYNEQFF
CDR3 DNA: TGTGCCAGCAGTTCGGGGACGTCGAGCTTCTACAATGAGCAGTTCTTC
J gene: TRBJ2-1
clone size: once
V gene: TRBV28
D gene: NA